These T cell receptor beta chains were read from a single sample in a study of cytomegalovirus exposure and HLA in healthy donors. Assay used: immunoSEQ multiplex PCR; TCRdb lists only in-frame clones, some missing. Here the sample spans about 160,000 clones, 75% to 90% being singletons. Sequencing input: PBMCs. These receptors all stem from a man aged 25 to 40 in good health and CMV-seronegative. CDR3s include the opening cysteine and the closing phenylalanine or tryptophan. Each record gives: D gene, V gene, J gene, clone size, CDR3 length, CDR3 DNA, CDR3 protein. A D gene is named only where the DNA matches it firmly. Not every row has a clone size; where given, it reads once, few, many or a size class.

>NA|TRBV28|TRBJ1-1|NA|13
TGTGCCAGCAGTGAGGGACAGAACACTGAAGCTTTCTTT
CASSEGQNTEAFF
>NA|TRBV5-8|TRBJ1-2|NA|14
TGTGCCAGCAGCCGTAGCGGGACGGGCTATGGCTACACCTTC
CASSRSGTGYGYTF
>NA|TRBV7-6|TRBJ1-1|few|12
TGTGCCAGCAGCTTATACAGGTCTGAAGCTTTCTTT
CASSLYRSEAFF
>NA|TRBV6-6|TRBJ1-6|NA|14
TGTGCCAGCAGTTACTTAACTAGTAATTCACCCCTCCACTTT
CASSYLTSNSPLHF
>NA|TRBV7-9|TRBJ1-2|NA|13
TGTGCCAGCAGCTTAGCGGGGTCGGGAGGCTACACCTTC
CASSLAGSGGYTF
>NA|TRBV28|TRBJ1-6|NA|14
TGTGCCAGCAGTCCATCCGGGGATAATTCACCCCTCCACTTT
CASSPSGDNSPLHF
>NA|TRBV6-1|TRBJ2-1|NA|15
TGTGCCAGCAGCGCATTAACGGGAGAGTACAATGAGCAGTTCTTC
CASSALTGEYNEQFF
>NA|TRBV28|TRBJ2-7|NA|14
TGTGCCAGCATGCTTTCAGGGGGGCTCTACGAGCAGTACTTC
CASMLSGGLYEQYF
>NA|TRBV19|TRBJ1-6|NA|13
TGTGCCGCCGGGAGCTCCTATAATTCACCCCTCCACTTT
CAAGSSYNSPLHF
>NA|TRBV6-1|TRBJ2-7|NA|14
TGTGCCAGCAGTGAAGCTGAAGAGTTGCCCGAGCAGTACTTC
CASSEAEELPEQYF
>TRBD1|TRBV2|TRBJ1-2|NA|13
TGTGCCAGCAGGGGGGACAGTGGGTATGGCTACACCTTC
CASRGDSGYGYTF
>TRBD2|TRBV18|TRBJ2-1|NA|15
TGTGCCAGCTCCAAAGGACTAGCGGGAGAGGGCGAGCAGTTCTTC
CASSKGLAGEGEQFF
>NA|TRBV7-2|TRBJ1-1|NA|16
TGTGCCAGCAGCCCTCCCGGGGGGGTTGGGAACACTGAAGCTTTCTTT
CASSPPGGVGNTEAFF
>TRBD1|TRBV28|TRBJ1-1|NA|15
TGTGCCAGCACACCGACAGGGGGCTCGAACACTGAAGCTTTCTTT
CASTPTGGSNTEAFF
>TRBD1|TRBV7-9|TRBJ1-1|NA|17
TGTGCCAGCAGCTTATTAGGAACAGGGGTGAAGGGAGGTGAAGCTTTCTTT
CASSLLGTGVKGGEAFF
>NA|TRBV28|TRBJ2-7|once|15
TGTGCCAGCAGTTTATCTTCGGGCAGGGTGTACGAGCAGTACTTC
CASSLSSGRVYEQYF